The 31 T cell receptor beta chains below all came from one sample that was sequenced in a study of blood T cell repertoires in COVID-19. Sequencing used immunoSEQ multiplex PCR; TCRdb keeps in-frame clones, though not all of them. The data hold about 210,000 clones, with about four fifths observed a single time. Specimen: peripheral blood. Receptors originate from a woman between 40 and 50 years old with acute or convalescent COVID-19.

This sequence joins TRBV11-1 and TRBJ2-1, with D possibly TRBD2 on 7 matching bases. This CDR3 is 15 amino acids long. Germline loops: CDR1 SGHAT, CDR2 FQDESV (reference sequence). V was clipped by 3 bases and J by 2 bases, with 11 bases between them. CDR3 sequence: CASSFLGGPYNEQFF. The DNA of the CDR3 is TGTGCCAGCAGCTTTTTGGGGGGGCCCTACAATGAGCAGTTCTTC.

This clone was detected a few times. CDR3 DNA: TGTGCTAGTGGTTCGAAATCACAGGGGATTCAGCCCCAGCATTTT. It encodes CASGSKSQGIQPQHF. The J gene is TRBJ1-5, the V gene TRBV12-5; 7 bases map to TRBD1. CDR3 length: 15 residues. The germline V gene has CDR1 LGHNT and CDR2 FRNRAP. Unmatched junction bases numbered 9, after V lost 4 bases and J lost 6 bases. Full variable domain (remainder filled in from reference TRBV12-5 and TRBJ1-5): DARVTQTPRHKVTEMGQEVTMRCQPILGHNTVFWYRQTMMQGLELLAYFRNRAPLDDSGMPKDRFSAEMPDATLATLKIQPSEPRDSAVYFCASGSKSQGIQPQHFGDGTRLSIL.

CDR3 loop: CASSRRDSLFSYEQYF. For the CDR3, the DNA is TGTGCCAGCAGTCGCCGGGACAGTCTTTTCTCCTACGAGCAGTACTTC. This chain joins TRBV6-2 or TRBV6-3 and TRBJ2-7, with 7 bases fitting TRBD1. The germline gives CDR1 MNHEY, CDR2 SVGEGT. This CDR3 has 16 amino acids. The trim removed 5 bases at V and 0 bases at J, leaving 10 bases unmatched.

This sequence joins TRBV5-1 and TRBJ2-5; D not resolved. CDR1 SGHRS and CDR2 YFSETQ come from the germline V gene. With 0 bases removed from V and 3 bases from J, the gap between germline ends came to 6 bases. This CDR3 is 13 amino acids long. CDR3 bases: TGCGCCAGCAGCTTGGGAGGCAAAGAGACCCAGTACTTC. This codes for CASSLGGKETQYF.

The chain combines TRBV29-1 with TRBJ1-2; a weak D match, TRBD1 (6 bases). CDR1 SQVTM and CDR2 ANQGSEA come from the germline V gene. CDR3 size: 14 residues. Trimming left V 1 base short and J 3 bases short, with 12 bases between. This chain's CDR3 is CSVEGQGNHYGYTF. DNA of the CDR3: TGCAGCGTTGAAGGCCAGGGGAATCACTATGGCTACACCTTC.

The CDR3 bases are TGTGCCATCAGTGAGTCGGGACTAGCGGGAGTTAACACCGGGGAGCTGTTTTTT. It specifies CAISESGLAGVNTGELFF. The rearrangement joins TRBV10-3 to TRBJ2-2; 14 bases fit TRBD2. Trimming cost V 0 bases and J 2 bases; bases outside gene matches: 2. CDR3 length equals 18 residues. Germline V gene data show CDR1 as ENHRY and CDR2 as SYGVKD.

A few counts support this clone. The CDR3 sequence is CASSRGGPQSYEQYF. The CDR3, as DNA: TGTGCTAGTTCCAGGGGAGGGCCCCAATCCTACGAGCAGTACTTC. V gene TRBV12-5 combines with J gene TRBJ2-7, with a weak D call TRBD2 (7 bases). Trimming removed 8 bases at V and 1 base at J, with 18 bases between. Germline CDR1 is LGHNT and CDR2 is FRNRAP. This CDR3 has 15 residues.

This clone has just one count. This chain joins TRBV9 and TRBJ2-3; 9 bases fit TRBD2. Trimming took 4 bases from V and 1 from J; bases not matched to a gene: 13. The CDR3 spans 18 residues. CDR1 and CDR2 from the germline V gene are SGDLS and YYNGEE. Written as DNA, the CDR3 is TGTGCCAGCAGCTCCCCGAGAAAGCGGGAGGAGGGCACAGATACGCAGTATTTT. It encodes CASSSPRKREEGTDTQYF.

CDR3 nucleotides: TGTGCCAGCAGGAATTCTGGGGCCGGGACAGGGGATGGCTACACCTTC. Translating it yields CASRNSGAGTGDGYTF. This chain connects TRBV6-6 to TRBJ1-2; 10 bases map to TRBD1. Per the germline V gene, CDR1 is MNHNY and CDR2 is SVGAGI (reference sequence). With 6 bases clipped from V and 6 bases from J, the junction kept 13 bases outside the gene matches. This CDR3 is 16 amino acids long.

V usage is TRBV9 and J usage is TRBJ2-3; perhaps TRBD2 as D (6 bases). The V end lost 1 base, the J end lost 2 bases, and 8 bases lay between the germline ends. Germline V CDR1 and CDR2: SGDLS, YYNGEE. This CDR3 region has 14 residues. The CDR3 protein is CASSVLANTDTQYF. Written as DNA, the CDR3 is TGTGCCAGCAGCGTACTAGCGAACACAGATACGCAGTATTTT.

The rearrangement uses TRBV27 and TRBJ2-7, with 7 positions matching TRBD1. This CDR3 contains 13 residues. The V gene end was trimmed by 5 bases and the J gene end by 3 bases; junction bases not matched to a gene: 4. Germline CDR1 is MNHEY and CDR2 is SMNVEV (reference sequence). The CDR3 sequence: CASSTRQGYEQYF. In DNA form, the CDR3 reads TGTGCCAGCAGTACCCGACAGGGCTACGAGCAGTACTTC.

The CDR3 loop reads CASRYTGEENTEAFF. The DNA of the CDR3 is TGTGCAAGTCGGTACACAGGGGAGGAAAACACTGAAGCTTTCTTT. The chain links TRBV12-2 to TRBJ1-1; TRBD1 is taken as the D call from the table, unchecked against the DNA. TRBV12-2 is deemed a pseudogene. CDR3 length: 15 amino acids.

CDR3 residues: CASSYLRTENTGELFF. CDR3 DNA sequence: TGTGCCAGCAGTTACTTAAGGACAGAGAACACCGGGGAGCTGTTTTTT. The rearrangement links TRBV6-6 to TRBJ2-2, with a weak D call TRBD1 (6 bases). Germline CDR1 and CDR2: MNHNY and SVGAGI (reference sequence). The V end lost 1 base, the J end lost 1 base, and 10 bases lay between the germline ends. The CDR3 has 16 amino acids.

This chain connects TRBV9 to TRBJ2-3; TRBD2 agrees at 15 bases. CDR1 is SGDLS, CDR2 YYNGEE, per germline. The CDR3 has 15 amino acids. V was clipped by 4 bases and J by 5 bases; unmatched bases: 2. The CDR3 coding sequence is TGTGCCAGCAGCCGGACTAGCGGGGGGGTAGATACGCAGTATTTT. Its translation is CASSRTSGGVDTQYF.

V is TRBV5-1 and J is TRBJ2-3, with 9 bases that match TRBD2. The CDR3 runs to 17 residues. Per germline, CDR1 SGHRS and CDR2 YFSETQ. V shed 4 bases and J 0 bases; nucleotides not matched to a gene: 9. The CDR3 sequence: CASSPAGGRSSTDTQYF. In DNA, the CDR3 is TGCGCCAGCAGCCCGGCGGGGGGGAGGTCTAGCACAGATACGCAGTATTTT.

The chain has TRBV2 and TRBJ2-7, with 8 positions matching TRBD1. The CDR3 loop spans 15 amino acids. J gave up 3 bases and V 7 bases, and 11 bases lay outside the gene matches. In germline, CDR1 is SNHLY, CDR2 FYNNEI. CDR3 nucleotide sequence: TGTGCCAGCACGGTCGATCAGGGGGCAAGCTACGAGCAGTACTTC. Translation: CASTVDQGASYEQYF. The full variable domain, with the rest looked up from reference TRBV2 and TRBJ2-7, is EPEVTQTPSHQVTQMGQEVILRCVPISNHLYFYWYRQILGQKVEFLVSFYNNEISEKSEIFDDQFSVERPDGSNFTLKIRSTKLEDSAMYFCASTVDQGASYEQYFGPGTRLTVT.

The genes are TRBV5-1 and TRBJ1-4; a possible D gene is TRBD1 (6 bases). This CDR3 contains 13 residues. Germline V gene data show CDR1 as SGHRS and CDR2 as YFSETQ. The V end lost 4 bases, the J end lost 5 bases, and 9 bases lay between the germline ends. The CDR3 loop reads CASSRDKNEKLFF. CDR3 sequence (DNA): TGCGCCAGCAGCCGGGACAAGAATGAAAAACTGTTTTTT. Full variable domain (missing parts from reference TRBV5-1 and TRBJ1-4): KAGVTQTPRYLIKTRGQQVTLSCSPISGHRSVSWYQQTPGQGLQFLFEYFSETQRNKGNFPGRFSGRQFSNSRSEMNVSTLELGDSALYLCASSRDKNEKLFFGSGTQLSVL.

This clone was detected only a few times. V gene TRBV6-6 combines with J gene TRBJ1-2, with 9 nucleotides matching TRBD1. Looked up from germline, CDR1 is MNHNY and CDR2 is SVGAGI (reference sequence). Trimming took 5 bases from V and 5 from J; bases not matched to a gene: 3. The CDR3 is made up of 13 amino acids. The CDR3 loop is CASSQDRGYGYTF. The CDR3 DNA sequence: TGTGCCAGCAGTCAGGACAGGGGATATGGCTACACCTTC.

J is TRBJ1-1 and V is TRBV6-5, with TRBD1 identical over 7 bases. The J segment lost 4 bases and the V segment lost 7 bases, leaving 6 bases of the junction unmatched. In germline, CDR1 is MNHEY, CDR2 SVGAGI. The CDR3 is made up of 13 amino acids. In DNA form, the CDR3 reads TGTGCCAGCACTAGAGACAGGGCCACTGAAGCTTTCTTT. Encoded protein: CASTRDRATEAFF.

V is TRBV3-1 (or the pseudogene TRBV3-2) and J is TRBJ2-3; 7 bases are shared with TRBD1. The CDR3 totals 15 residues. Germline V gene sequence: CDR1 LGHDT, CDR2 YNNKEL (reference sequence). The J segment lost 5 bases and the V segment lost 4 bases, leaving 9 bases of the junction unmatched. This CDR3 is CASSLTGASGDTQYF. The CDR3 nucleotides are TGTGCCAGCAGCCTAACAGGGGCTTCCGGAGATACGCAGTATTTT.

This sequence joins TRBV27 and TRBJ2-7, with D possibly being TRBD1 (6 bases). CDR1 MNHEY and CDR2 SMNVEV come from the germline V gene (reference sequence). Trimming cost V 5 bases and J 1 base, with 12 bases left between them. The CDR3 contains 14 residues. DNA of the CDR3: TGTGCCAGCAGTCCGCTGGGACAATCCTACGAGCAGTACTTC. It codes for CASSPLGQSYEQYF.

The V gene is TRBV3-1 (or the pseudogene TRBV3-2), the J gene TRBJ1-2; TRBD1 matches 11 bases. V shed 5 bases and J 10 bases; nucleotides not matched to a gene: 3. The CDR3 has 12 residues. The germline gives CDR1 LGHDT, CDR2 YNNKEL (reference sequence). CDR3: CASSRDRGDYTF. In nucleotides, the CDR3 is TGTGCCAGCAGCAGGGACAGGGGGGACTACACCTTC.

The chain carries TRBV3-1 (or the pseudogene TRBV3-2) and TRBJ1-3, with D perhaps TRBD1 (6 bases). CDR1 and CDR2 from the germline V gene are LGHDT and YNNKEL (reference sequence). Trimming removed 1 base from V and 4 bases from J, with 8 bases in between. The CDR3 extends over 14 amino acids. CDR3 region: CASSQGTAGNTIYF. The DNA for the CDR3 is TGTGCCAGCAGCCAAGGGACAGCCGGAAACACCATATATTTT.

The chain is built from TRBV7-8 and TRBJ1-2, with D maybe TRBD1 (6 bases). The CDR3 runs 13 residues. Trimming cost V 5 bases and J 6 bases, with 13 bases left between them. Germline CDR1 is SGHVS and CDR2 is FQNEAQ. The CDR3 DNA follows: TGTGCCAGCAGCCAGCAGGCAGGGGATGGCTACACCTTC. Amino acid sequence: CASSQQAGDGYTF.

This clone was counted ten times or more. The chain recombines TRBV5-8 with TRBJ1-6, with 10 bases fitting TRBD1. The V segment lost 4 bases and the J segment 10 bases; nucleotides outside the gene matches: 5. CDR1 SGHTS and CDR2 YDEGEE come from the germline V gene. CDR3 length equals 14 residues. Here the CDR3 DNA reads TGTGCCAGCAGCCACCAGACAGGGGGCTCACCCCTCCACTTT. Amino acids: CASSHQTGGSPLHF.

The gene calls are TRBV5-1 and TRBJ1-2, with 10 bases that match TRBD1. With 8 bases clipped from V and 7 bases from J, the junction kept 8 bases outside the gene matches. The germline gives CDR1 SGHRS, CDR2 YFSETQ. This CDR3 spans 13 amino acids. Written as DNA, the CDR3 is TGCGCCAGGACAGGGGGCTTCGTTTTTGGCTACACCTTC. This encodes CARTGGFVFGYTF. The entire variable domain, with the rest obtained from reference TRBV5-1 and TRBJ1-2, is as follows: KAGVTQTPRYLIKTRGQQVTLSCSPISGHRSVSWYQQTPGQGLQFLFEYFSETQRNKGNFPGRFSGRQFSNSRSEMNVSTLELGDSALYLCARTGGFVFGYTFGSGTRLTVV.

The chain carries TRBV2 and TRBJ2-3; TRBD1 agrees at 8 bases. Per the germline V gene, CDR1 is SNHLY and CDR2 is FYNNEI. The CDR3 has 15 amino acids. J gave up 3 bases and V 7 bases, and 9 bases lay outside the gene matches. The CDR3 DNA follows: TGTGCCAGCACCAACAGGGGGTTTATAACAGATACGCAGTATTTT. Residues: CASTNRGFITDTQYF.

This clone occurred a few times. The gene calls are TRBV19 and TRBJ1-5, with 8 nucleotides matching TRBD1. With 3 bases clipped from V and 4 bases from J, the junction kept 5 bases outside the gene matches. The CDR3 length is 15 residues. Germline-derived CDR1 and CDR2 are LNHDA and SQIVND (reference sequence). The CDR3 bases are TGTGCCAGTAGTATCCAGACAGGGGATAATCAGCCCCAGCATTTT. Translated: CASSIQTGDNQPQHF.

The chain uses TRBV6-5 and TRBJ2-5, with unresolved D. The germline CDR1 and CDR2 sequences are MNHEY and SVGAGI. Trimming cost V 5 bases and J 7 bases, with 8 bases left between them. The length of the CDR3 is 11 residues. CDR3: CASSNPRTQYF. DNA of the CDR3: TGTGCCAGCAGTAATCCCCGGACCCAGTACTTC.

This clone was counted between two and nine times. The V and J genes are TRBV29-1 and TRBJ2-1; TRBD2 is a possible D gene (6 bases). Deletions cut 1 base from V and 0 bases from J, with 13 bases between. This CDR3 is 16 amino acids long. CDR1 and CDR2 from the germline V gene are SQVTM and ANQGSEA. This chain's CDR3 is CSVEGFAGPSYNEQFF. The CDR3 DNA is TGCAGCGTTGAAGGGTTTGCGGGGCCCTCCTACAATGAGCAGTTCTTC.

The CDR3 nucleotides are TGTGCTAGTGGTTTTACTGCCGGGACAGACCTGAACACTGAAGCTTTCTTT. Its translation: CASGFTAGTDLNTEAFF. The chain carries TRBV12-5 and TRBJ1-1; TRBD1 agrees at 7 bases. Germline V gene lookup returns CDR1 LGHNT and CDR2 FRNRAP. V was pared by 3 bases and J by 0 bases, with 10 bases of the junction left unmatched. CDR3 size: 17 residues. The full variable domain, in which reference TRBV12-5 and TRBJ1-1 provide the parts outside the CDR3, is DARVTQTPRHKVTEMGQEVTMRCQPILGHNTVFWYRQTMMQGLELLAYFRNRAPLDDSGMPKDRFSAEMPDATLATLKIQPSEPRDSAVYFCASGFTAGTDLNTEAFFGQGTRLTVV.